This T cell receptor (beta chain) was captured in a study of cytomegalovirus exposure and HLA in healthy donors. Study findings and constraints: High sensitivity and specificity were reportedly achieved when the classifier diagnosed cytomegalovirus status. In a later analysis, CMV-associated beta chains were mostly HLA-associated, it appeared. Prior analysis indicated that the majority of TCR beta V segments exhibited productivity approximately 87% or approximately 30% of the time.

The PCR was carried out with 60 Vbeta primers and 13 Jbeta primers. Profiling relied on immunoSEQ multiplex PCR, and the TCRdb table lists in-frame clones only, not all of them. Here the sample spans approximately 150,000 clones, about 77% being singletons. This clone turned up a few times. The antigen remains undetermined. The germline V gene has CDR1 MNHNY and CDR2 SVGAGI (reference sequence). CDR3 length: 13 amino acids. The germline V and J ends were trimmed by 3 bases and 2 bases, with 7 bases remaining between them. The V and J genes are TRBV6-6 and TRBJ1-1, with unresolved D. Material: PBMCs. The receptor comes from a female donor in good health and CMV-seronegative. CDR3 sequence (DNA): TGTGCCAGCAGTTATAATGTCAACACTGAAGCTTTCTTT. It encodes CASSYNVNTEAFF.